This passage covers 32 T cell receptor beta chains from one sample sequenced in a study of T-cell memory formation after mild COVID-19. One entry per CDR3 protein, called by TCRdb with MiXCR from the 5' RACE reads. The sample consists of approximately 450,000 distinct CDR3 sequences, about 18% of them appearing once. The sequenced sample was PBMCs or a T cell subset sorted from them (not recorded which). The receptors were sampled from an adult woman who had mild COVID-19 (a few samples of this study predate the infection). Cell type and time point are not known.

V usage is TRBV7-8 and J usage is TRBJ1-4; TRBD1 matches 11 bases. This CDR3 has 13 amino acids. V shed 6 bases, J shed 7 bases, and the junction held 1 base outside the gene matches. CDR1 is SGHVS and CDR2 is FQNEAQ in the germline V gene. CDR3 sequence: CASRGTGGEKLFF. The CDR3 DNA is TGTGCCAGCAGGGGGACAGGGGGTGAAAAACTGTTTTTT.

This clonotype was picked up a small number of times. The chain uses TRBV20-1 and TRBJ1-1; possibly TRBD1 for D (5 bases). Trimming took off 2 bases at V and 0 bases at J, with 10 bases between the two ends. The germline V gene has CDR1 DFQATT and CDR2 SNEGSKA (reference sequence). The CDR3 totals 14 residues. The CDR3 protein is CSARPTALNTEAFF. The DNA for the CDR3 is TGCAGTGCTAGACCGACAGCATTGAACACTGAAGCTTTCTTT.

This clonotype was counted only a few times. The rearrangement joins TRBV4-1 to TRBJ2-5, with D possibly being TRBD2 (5 bases). This CDR3 is 14 amino acids long. The ends were cut back, 3 bases at V and 5 bases at J, with 13 bases in the middle. The germline V gene encodes CDR1 MGHRA and CDR2 YSYEKL. The CDR3 nucleotides read TGCGCCAGCAGCCAGATAGACGGCGGGGAGACCCAGTACTTC. Translated: CASSQIDGGETQYF.

This clonotype was detected many times. The V call is TRBV12-3 or TRBV12-4, the J call TRBJ2-1, with D possibly being TRBD2 (5 bases). The CDR3 consists of 13 residues. V was cut by 4 bases and J by 7 bases, with 11 bases left in between. The CDR3 sequence: CASSSREGNEQFF. CDR3 coding DNA: TGTGCCAGCAGTTCCCGGGAAGGGAATGAGCAGTTCTTC.

V usage is TRBV4-3 and J usage is TRBJ2-7; D unclear. CDR1 LGHNA and CDR2 YSLEER come from the germline V gene. Trimming stripped 0 bases from V and 1 base from J, with 13 bases between. The CDR3 is made up of 16 amino acids. CDR3 nucleotides: TGCGCCAGCAGCCAAGATTTGGGCACCCTTTCCTACGAGCAGTACTTC. Amino acids: CASSQDLGTLSYEQYF.

This clonotype was counted between two and nine times. This chain joins TRBV20-1 and TRBJ2-1; D not certain. Trimming removed 1 base at V and 7 bases at J, with 14 bases between. Per the germline V gene, CDR1 is DFQATT and CDR2 is SNEGSKA (reference sequence). This CDR3 is 14 amino acids long. CDR3 amino acids: CSARAPLISNEQFF. DNA for the CDR3: TGCAGTGCTAGAGCCCCCCTAATTTCGAATGAGCAGTTCTTC.

The chain couples TRBV3-1 to TRBJ2-2, with 8 bases aligning to TRBD2. The CDR3 has 15 amino acids. V shed 6 bases and J 4 bases; nucleotides not matched to a gene: 7. Germline CDR1 LGHDT, CDR2 YNNKEL (reference sequence). In DNA, the CDR3 is TGTGCCAGCAGTCTGACTCGGGAGGGCACCGGGGAGCTGTTTTTT. This codes for CASSLTREGTGELFF.

This clonotype was detected a few times. The J gene is TRBJ2-3, the V gene TRBV11-2; TRBD1 matches 9 bases. The CDR3 has 16 residues. With 2 bases clipped from V and 0 bases from J, the junction kept 3 bases outside the gene matches. The germline V gene encodes CDR1 SGHAT and CDR2 FQNNGV. CDR3 sequence (DNA): TGTGCCAGCAGCTTATTCGGGACAGGGAGCACAGATACGCAGTATTTT. Residues: CASSLFGTGSTDTQYF.

This clonotype has more than one count but fewer than ten. This chain joins TRBV20-1 and TRBJ2-7; no clear D gene. This CDR3 is 14 amino acids long. V was cut by 0 bases and J by 0 bases, with 9 bases left in between. Germline V CDR1 and CDR2: DFQATT, SNEGSKA (reference sequence). This chain's CDR3 is CSARDPGRSYEQYF. Here the CDR3 DNA reads TGCAGTGCTAGAGATCCAGGCCGCTCCTACGAGCAGTACTTC.

The genes are TRBV28 and TRBJ1-5, with D unclear. The CDR3 has 13 amino acids. CDR1 is MDHEN, CDR2 SYDVKM, per germline. Trimming stripped 2 bases from V and 4 bases from J, with 6 bases between. Written as DNA, the CDR3 is TGTGCCAGCAGTTTAATTTGGAATCAGCCCCAGCATTTT. It codes for CASSLIWNQPQHF.

This clonotype was seen more than once but under ten times. This CDR3 reads CASSIGLAASTDTQYF. In DNA form, the CDR3 reads TGTGCCAGCAGCATCGGACTAGCAGCTAGCACAGATACGCAGTATTTT. V gene TRBV7-9 combines with J gene TRBJ2-3; 8 nucleotides line up with TRBD2. V lost 5 bases and J lost 0; bases outside the gene matches: 7. This CDR3 has 16 amino acids. Germline V lookup: CDR1 SEHNR, CDR2 FQNEAQ (reference sequence).

V and J are TRBV11-2 and TRBJ2-1; the D gene is possibly TRBD1 (6 bases). CDR3 length: 13 amino acids. Germline V gene sequence: CDR1 SGHAT, CDR2 FQNNGV. Trimming took 3 bases from V and 8 from J, leaving 11 bases between them. The CDR3 loop reads CASSFSRGYEQFF. The CDR3 DNA is TGTGCCAGCAGCTTCTCCAGGGGTTATGAGCAGTTCTTC.

This clonotype has more than one count but fewer than ten. V is TRBV7-8 and J is TRBJ2-7; D is ambiguous. The CDR3 has 14 residues. The V gene lost 3 bases and the J gene lost 0 bases, with 9 bases spanning the gap. Germline assignment: CDR1 SGHVS and CDR2 FQNEAQ. CDR3 amino acids: CASSFTAFSYEQYF. The CDR3 region has the DNA TGTGCCAGCAGCTTCACAGCCTTCTCCTACGAGCAGTACTTC.

The genes are TRBV6-6 and TRBJ2-7, with D tentatively TRBD1 (6 bases). The CDR3 totals 15 residues. V shed 6 bases and J shed 0 bases, with 15 bases lying between them. CDR1 and CDR2 (germline): MNHNY, SVGAGI (reference sequence). The CDR3 region has the DNA TGTGCCAGCAGAGATGACAGGTTTAGCTCCTACGAGCAGTACTTC. Amino acids: CASRDDRFSSYEQYF.

There are many counts of this clonotype. The chain is built from TRBV20-1 and TRBJ1-5; 9 nucleotides line up with TRBD1. The CDR3 has 16 amino acids. The trim removed 6 bases at V and 7 bases at J, leaving 16 bases unmatched. Per germline, CDR1 DFQATT and CDR2 SNEGSKA (reference sequence). Here the CDR3 DNA reads TGCAGTGCCAACGGACAGGGGTACGTCGGGGGCCAGCCCCAGCATTTT. Its translation: CSANGQGYVGGQPQHF.

In its sample, this clonotype was seen a few times. V and J are TRBV18 and TRBJ2-3; D might be TRBD1 (6 bases). Germline V gene sequence: CDR1 KGHSH, CDR2 LQKENI. Trimming took off 5 bases at V and 0 bases at J, with 9 bases between the two ends. The CDR3 length is 14 residues. The CDR3 protein is CASSADRSTDTQYF. The CDR3 DNA reads as TGTGCCAGCTCAGCGGACAGAAGCACAGATACGCAGTATTTT.

This clonotype was detected only a few times. The chain uses TRBV29-1 and TRBJ2-3, with D possibly matching TRBD2 (5 bases). CDR1 and CDR2 (germline): SQVTM, ANQGSEA. V lost 5 bases and J 4 bases, leaving 19 bases between the germline ends. The CDR3 has 15 amino acids. The DNA for the CDR3 is TGCAGCGTTATCCGGGAACAGAAGGCGGCAGATACGCAGTATTTT. Amino acids: CSVIREQKAADTQYF.

The CDR3 DNA is TGTGCCAGCACCAAGACGGGAGACTACAATGAGCAGTTCTTC. This sequence encodes CASTKTGDYNEQFF. The chain is built from TRBV7-9 and TRBJ2-1, with TRBD2 as a possible D gene (6 bases). In germline, CDR1 is SEHNR, CDR2 FQNEAQ (reference sequence). V dropped 7 bases and J dropped 3 bases, with 13 bases sitting between them. The CDR3 totals 14 residues.

The chain combines TRBV6-5 with TRBJ2-1; 8 bases are shared with TRBD1. V gave up 7 bases and J gave up 8 bases; unmatched junction bases: 10. There are 14 residues in the CDR3. Germline CDR1 and CDR2: MNHEY and SVGAGI. The CDR3 spells CASTKGQAMDEQFF. The CDR3 DNA reads as TGTGCCAGCACTAAGGGACAGGCTATGGATGAGCAGTTCTTC.

The sample holds a few counts of this clonotype. The rearrangement links TRBV4-1 to TRBJ2-2; 8 positions agree with TRBD2. Germline assignment: CDR1 MGHRA and CDR2 YSYEKL. CDR3 length equals 16 residues. The V and J ends lost 7 bases and 2 bases, in that order; junction bases with no gene match: 9. The CDR3 region has the DNA TGCGCCAGCAATGCGGGGGGACATCTAAACACCGGGGAGCTGTTTTTT. This translates into CASNAGGHLNTGELFF.

This chain uses TRBV10-3 with TRBJ2-1; tentatively, D is TRBD1 (6 bases). The V gene's germline CDR1 is ENHRY and CDR2 SYGVKD. The CDR3 loop spans 12 amino acids. The V end lost 6 bases, the J end lost 6 bases, and 9 bases lay between the germline ends. CDR3 region: CAIRGRGNEQFF. For the CDR3, the DNA is TGTGCCATCAGGGGCAGGGGCAATGAGCAGTTCTTC.

The table lists this clonotype with a few counts. The chain joins TRBV12-3 or TRBV12-4 to TRBJ2-1, with TRBD2 matching over 11 bases. V was clipped by 6 bases and J by 0 bases; unmatched bases: 4. This CDR3 region has 16 residues. This chain's CDR3 is CASSRSGRVSYNEQFF. CDR3 nucleotides: TGTGCCAGCAGCCGTAGCGGGAGGGTCTCCTACAATGAGCAGTTCTTC.

There are a few counts of this clonotype. This rearrangement joins TRBV6-1 to TRBJ1-1; 7 positions match TRBD1. This CDR3 has 12 amino acids. Germline-derived CDR1 and CDR2 are MNHNS and SASEGT. V was clipped by 6 bases and J by 4 bases; unmatched bases: 2. The CDR3 region is CASSNRGTEAFF. CDR3 sequence (DNA): TGTGCCAGCAGCAACAGGGGCACTGAAGCTTTCTTT.

This chain connects TRBV6-2 or TRBV6-3 to TRBJ2-7, with D maybe TRBD1 (5 bases). This CDR3 is built from 14 residues. CDR1 MNHEY and CDR2 SVGEGT come from the germline V gene. V dropped 7 bases and J dropped 0 bases, with 13 bases sitting between them. The CDR3 nucleotides are TGTGCCAGCATCAACAGGTTGCACTCCTACGAGCAGTACTTC. It yields the protein CASINRLHSYEQYF.

This chain uses TRBV6-2 or TRBV6-3 with TRBJ1-5; D unresolved. CDR1 and CDR2 (germline): MNHEY, SVGEGT. This CDR3 has 15 amino acids. V dropped 8 bases and J dropped 1 base, with 15 bases sitting between them. The CDR3 DNA reads TGTGCCAGCGCCCTTTTGGTTGGGAGCAATCAGCCCCAGCATTTT. It yields the protein CASALLVGSNQPQHF.

The chain employs TRBV20-1 and TRBJ2-5; D is uncertain. CDR1 DFQATT and CDR2 SNEGSKA come from the germline V gene (reference sequence). This CDR3 region has 12 residues. V was clipped by 3 bases and J by 0 bases, with 5 bases between them. Written as DNA, the CDR3 is TGCAGTGCTAGTCGGTACCAAGAGACCCAGTACTTC. It encodes CSASRYQETQYF.

This clonotype came up a few times. The chain carries TRBV19 and TRBJ1-2; D possibly corresponds to TRBD1 (6 bases). Germline loops: CDR1 LNHDA, CDR2 SQIVND (reference sequence). The CDR3 is 17 amino acids. Trimming took 2 bases from V and 6 from J, leaving 22 bases between them. The CDR3 bases are TGTGCCAGTAGTATACCAGAGCGGACAGCCCCGGGGGATGGCTACACCTTC. This translates into CASSIPERTAPGDGYTF.

This clonotype was observed a few times. The rearrangement links TRBV6-5 to TRBJ2-3, with 10 bases matching TRBD2. Looked up from germline, CDR1 is MNHEY and CDR2 is SVGAGI. The CDR3 has 16 amino acids. With V trimmed by 2 bases and J by 5 bases, 7 bases remained unmatched. CDR3 in amino acids: CASSYASGSRGDTQYF. DNA of the CDR3: TGTGCCAGCAGTTACGCTAGCGGGAGTCGGGGAGATACGCAGTATTTT.

The chain has TRBV7-9 and TRBJ2-5; D is ambiguous. The CDR3 has 14 residues. Trimming cost V 8 bases and J 7 bases, with 20 bases left between them. The germline V gene has CDR1 SEHNR and CDR2 FQNEAQ (reference sequence). This chain's CDR3 is CASGPQRQYGTQYF. CDR3 DNA: TGTGCCAGCGGCCCTCAAAGGCAGTACGGGACCCAGTACTTC.

This chain joins TRBV29-1 and TRBJ1-2, with D unresolved. Deletions cut 2 bases from V and 2 bases from J, with 12 bases between. The CDR3 consists of 14 residues. From germline, CDR1 is SQVTM and CDR2 ANQGSEA. In DNA form, the CDR3 reads TGCAGCGTTGAAACTCTCAGCTTGAACTATGGCTACACCTTC. It codes for CSVETLSLNYGYTF.

The rearrangement links TRBV12-3 or TRBV12-4 to TRBJ1-2; possibly TRBD1 for D (5 bases). This CDR3 region has 13 residues. Trimming left V 6 bases short and J 6 bases short, with 14 bases between. In nucleotides, the CDR3 is TGTGCCAGCAGACCCCAGGGATTCGATGGCTACACCTTC. Amino acids: CASRPQGFDGYTF.

This clonotype turned up a few times. The rearrangement links TRBV11-2 to TRBJ2-5, with TRBD1 matching over 9 bases. The CDR3 has 15 residues. J gave up 2 bases and V 5 bases, and 6 bases lay outside the gene matches. Per the germline V gene, CDR1 is SGHAT and CDR2 is FQNNGV. The CDR3 protein is CASSLPGTGQETQYF. CDR3 bases: TGTGCCAGCAGCCTTCCCGGGACAGGGCAAGAGACCCAGTACTTC.